Here is one T cell receptor beta chain with its context. The sample holds a few counts of this clone. No antigen is known for it. It has no much larger one-base neighbor in the sample; base qualities were not kept. TCRbeta CDR3 regions were amplified from genomic DNA by means of the immunoSEQ Assay, a bias-controlled multiplex PCR. Processing in the source paper ran as follows. Nucleated cell counts per sample were estimated from amplification of reference gene primers within the assay. Sequence reads were collapsed and filtered to measure the absolute abundance of every unique TCRbeta CDR3 rearrangement. For each sample, productive Simpson clonality was calculated as the square root of Simpson's diversity index across productive rearrangements. In its TCRdb copy, this immuneACCESS table keeps in-frame sequences only and misses some clones. Where compared with another copy, unresolved V genes explain less than half of these, and the others have no known cause. V and J calls plus clone size are reproduced from that table; the DNA served to infer D and trimming. For this sample the table gives 40,000 or so clones, of which about 91% were detected only once. Of the sample, roughly 3.3% falls within the top ten clones.

The source of the sample is a study of blood T cell repertoires in COVID-19 (dated by TCRdb to 2018 to 2021). The study in broad terms: The collaborator samples originated in the United States, Italy and Spain and spanned the acute and convalescent phases of COVID-19. Samples were obtained from the ongoing ImmuneRACE study (first 160 participants) and from 1,000 to 1,500 subjects provided by 6 global collaborators. The repertoires were made available in a free public database intended to serve as a resource for research on the immune response to SARS-CoV-2. The dataset comprised deeply sampled blood TCRbeta repertoires from subjects exposed to, actively infected with, or recovered from COVID-19. HLA class I and class II types, where available, came from metadata supplied by the sample provider rather than from assay-based typing. The prospective study material was composed of cDNA or gDNA derived from T cells, B-cell-depleted T cells, or PBMCs. The sample metadata nearly always contained a de-identified subject ID, COVID-19 status, age in years and sex. General conclusions and limits of the study: The amount of clinical and demographic metadata varied by source and participant and was provided uncurated.

V drops 0 bases and J drops 6 bases, leaving 12 bases in between. Via the germline V gene, CDR1 is SGHTA and CDR2 FQGNSA. Including cysteine and phenylalanine, the CDR3 has 15 amino acids. The sequence is cut down to CDR3 DNA, 45 bases in frame from base 1. Collaborating institutions collected whole blood in K2EDTA tubes following their own protocols. For TCRbeta analysis, collaborators shipped samples in one of three forms: frozen whole blood, isolated PBMCs, or DNA extracted from either of those sample types. This clonotype was obtained from a human donor in a cohort sampled during active COVID-19. Sequencing used peripheral blood. The sequence joins TRBV7-2 to TRBJ1-5; no confident D gene assignment can be made. CDR3 protein: CASSLAAGSSQPQHF. The DNA sequence is given as TGTGCCAGCAGCTTAGCAGCGGGGTCGTCTCAGCCCCAGCATTTT.